This T cell receptor (beta chain) comes out of a study of T cell responses to AZD1222 COVID-19 vaccine. Produced via immunoSEQ multiplex PCR; TCRdb's table is partial and in-frame only. The top ten hold 5.5% to 8.5% of the sample, which has 150,000 to 160,000 clones, around nine tenths seen once. Points on this clone: What it recognizes is unknown.

Whole-study findings and limits: The breadth and depth of Spike-specific TCRs increased once two AZD1222 doses had been given. Regions 160-218 and 743-854 dominated among vaccine-associated CD4 TCRs spanning spike. Baseline testing showed seropositivity in only six or seven AZD1222 recipients.

The germline gives CDR1 SGHDN, CDR2 FVKESK. V lost 1 base and J 8 bases, leaving 14 bases between the germline ends. The CDR3 runs to 14 residues. The rearrangement links TRBV14 to TRBJ1-2; D gene ambiguous. The TCR comes from an adult who had recovered from COVID-19. The sample was peripheral blood, taken after recovery from COVID-19. This CDR3 reads CASSQGEGRNGYTF. The DNA of the CDR3 is TGTGCCAGCAGCCAAGGTGAGGGCAGGAACGGCTACACCTTC.